The T cell receptor beta chain described here comes from a study of T cell changes during pregnancy in multiple sclerosis. Method: immunoSEQ multiplex PCR; TCRdb's copy keeps in-frame clones and lacks some. The data contain some 100,000 clones, about 94% of them singletons. Germline assignment: CDR1 MDHEN and CDR2 SYDVKM. Trimming took off 6 bases at V and 2 bases at J, with 7 bases between the two ends. The CDR3 covers 12 residues. This rearrangement joins TRBV28 to TRBJ1-1; D gene uncertain. This sequence was found in a female donor with multiple sclerosis, enrolled in a pregnancy study. The starting material was peripheral blood, obtained before pregnancy. The CDR3 loop reads CASRELNTEAFF. The CDR3 region has the DNA TGTGCCAGCAGGGAGCTTAACACTGAAGCTTTCTTT.